The 15 T cell receptor beta chains reported below all come from one sample, sequenced in a study of T-cell memory formation after mild COVID-19. In TCRdb, the 5' RACE reads were re-called with MiXCR into one record per CDR3 protein. The sample carries 430,000 or so distinct CDR3 sequences, 20% to 30% recorded once. The sample was PBMCs or a T cell subset sorted from them (not recorded which). The source is an adult woman who had mild COVID-19 (a few samples of this study predate the infection). Cell type and time point are not known.

This sequence joins TRBV6-1 and TRBJ2-1; 7 nucleotides line up with TRBD1. Trimming removed 6 bases from V and 6 bases from J; junction bases left unmatched: 11. The V gene's germline CDR1 is MNHNS and CDR2 SASEGT. The CDR3 totals 15 residues. The CDR3 DNA sequence: TGTGCCAGCAGCCCTGTTAGGGGGCTTAGCAATGAGCAGTTCTTC. Its translation is CASSPVRGLSNEQFF.

The CDR3 sequence is CASSSTQGRGSPLHF. The CDR3 DNA reads TGTGCCAGCAGCTCCACTCAGGGAAGAGGGTCACCCCTCCACTTT. The V and J genes are TRBV7-6 and TRBJ1-6; possibly TRBD1 for D (5 bases). The CDR3 is 15 residues long. In germline, CDR1 is SGHVS, CDR2 FNYEAQ. V lost 4 bases and J lost 10, with 17 bases in between. Filled out from reference TRBV7-6 and TRBJ1-6, the complete variable domain reads GAGVSQSPRYKVTKRGQDVALRCDPISGHVSLYWYRQALGQGPEFLTYFNYEAQQDKSGLPNDRFSAERPEGSISTLTIQRTEQRDSAMYRCASSSTQGRGSPLHFGNGTRLTVT.

The V and J genes are TRBV5-6 and TRBJ1-2; D is possibly TRBD1 (5 bases). The CDR3 has 14 residues. Germline loops: CDR1 SGHDT, CDR2 YYEEEE. Trimming pared 2 bases from V and 4 bases from J, leaving 12 bases between. DNA for the CDR3: TGTGCCAGCAGCTTAACGGCAGGGTTCTATGGCTACACCTTC. Its protein is CASSLTAGFYGYTF.

This clonotype was counted between two and nine times. J is TRBJ2-7 and V is TRBV29-1; unclear D gene. Per germline, CDR1 SQVTM and CDR2 ANQGSEA. The CDR3 covers 12 residues. V was cut by 0 bases and J by 4 bases, with 7 bases left in between. CDR3 coding DNA: TGCAGCGTTGAAGAATCTCGGTACGAGCAGTACTTC. It is translated as CSVEESRYEQYF.

V gene TRBV19 combines with J gene TRBJ2-1; possibly TRBD2 for D (6 bases). The germline V gene has CDR1 LNHDA and CDR2 SQIVND (reference sequence). With 5 bases removed from V and 2 bases from J, the gap between germline ends came to 13 bases. The CDR3 runs to 15 residues. The CDR3 region is CASSLGSLPYNEQFF. The CDR3 DNA is TGTGCCAGTAGTCTCGGGAGTCTCCCCTACAATGAGCAGTTCTTC.

J is TRBJ2-2 and V is TRBV20-1; TRBD1 matches 7 bases. CDR1 and CDR2 from the germline V gene are DFQATT and SNEGSKA (reference sequence). This CDR3 region has 13 residues. In nucleotides, the CDR3 is TGCAGCGTATGGGACAGTTGGACCGGGGAGCTGTTTTTT. It is translated as CSVWDSWTGELFF.

This clonotype was counted between two and nine times. V is TRBV7-6 and J is TRBJ2-7; D not resolved. Trimming removed 0 bases from V and 6 bases from J, with 6 bases in between. The CDR3 totals 12 residues. Germline CDR1 SGHVS, CDR2 FNYEAQ. The CDR3 is CASSLAESEQYF. CDR3 DNA sequence: TGTGCCAGCAGCTTAGCGGAGAGCGAGCAGTACTTC.

This clonotype was recorded a few times. The chain employs TRBV5-1 and TRBJ2-5; 11 nucleotides align to TRBD2. Germline V gene data show CDR1 as SGHRS and CDR2 as YFSETQ. There are 16 residues in the CDR3. V lost 4 bases, J lost 6 bases, and 11 bases stayed unmatched. The CDR3 loop is CASSPAGLAGIQTQYF. The CDR3 DNA sequence: TGCGCCAGCAGCCCCGCCGGACTAGCGGGCATCCAGACCCAGTACTTC.

This clonotype was seen more than once but under ten times. This chain connects TRBV15 to TRBJ2-5, with no clear D. Germline CDR1 LNHNV, CDR2 YYDKDF (reference sequence). Trimming removed 1 base at V and 1 base at J, with 4 bases between. The CDR3 spans 13 residues. CDR3 nucleotides: TGTGCCACCAGCAGAGTCACCCAAGAGACCCAGTACTTC. This sequence encodes CATSRVTQETQYF.

This clonotype was detected a few times. The J gene is TRBJ2-5, the V gene TRBV20-1, with D possibly being TRBD2 (6 bases). There are 16 residues in the CDR3. Trimming took off 0 bases at V and 7 bases at J, with 21 bases between the two ends. Germline assignment: CDR1 DFQATT and CDR2 SNEGSKA (reference sequence). The CDR3 DNA sequence: TGCAGTGCTAGAGATACCCTGAGCGGTTTCGGGGGGACCCAGTACTTC. Amino acids: CSARDTLSGFGGTQYF.

In its sample, this clonotype was seen many times. CDR3 region: CASSPPPGQADEQYF. The CDR3 nucleotides read TGTGCCAGCAGCCCACCTCCGGGACAGGCCGACGAGCAGTACTTC. The V and J genes are TRBV6-5 and TRBJ2-7; 8 bases are a match to TRBD1. The V and J ends lost 6 bases and 5 bases, in that order; junction bases with no gene match: 12. This CDR3 spans 15 amino acids. Germline V CDR1 and CDR2: MNHEY, SVGAGI.

This clonotype was detected only a few times. This rearrangement joins TRBV7-2 to TRBJ1-1, with unresolved D. V lost 6 bases to trimming and J lost 5 bases, with 13 bases between them. From germline, CDR1 is SGHTA and CDR2 FQGNSA. The CDR3 has 13 residues. CDR3 DNA sequence: TGTGCCAGCAGTCAACCACGGGTTACTGAAGCTTTCTTT. Its translation is CASSQPRVTEAFF. The variable domain in full, completed from reference TRBV7-2 and TRBJ1-1, reads GAGVSQSPSNKVTEKGKDVELRCDPISGHTALYWYRQSLGQGLEFLIYFQGNSAPDKSGLPSDRFSAERTGGSVSTLTIQRTQQEDSAVYLCASSQPRVTEAFFGQGTRLTVV.

This clonotype has only a few counts. This sequence joins TRBV4-2 and TRBJ1-4; a possible D gene is TRBD1 (5 bases). Germline lookup yields CDR1 LGHNA and CDR2 YNFKEQ. CDR3 size: 15 residues. Deletions cut 2 bases from V and 8 bases from J, with 15 bases between. This CDR3 reads CASSQFEGPGEKLFF. CDR3 coding DNA: TGTGCCAGCAGCCAATTTGAGGGACCGGGAGAAAAACTGTTTTTT.

The chain combines TRBV29-1 with TRBJ1-2; possibly TRBD1 for D (6 bases). Germline CDR1 reads SQVTM; CDR2 reads ANQGSEA. The germline V and J ends were trimmed by 5 bases and 6 bases, with 13 bases remaining between them. The CDR3 contains 12 residues. CDR3 sequence: CSVPGEPNGYTF. The DNA for the CDR3 is TGCAGCGTTCCAGGGGAGCCTAATGGCTACACCTTC.

At least ten counts were recorded for this clonotype. The J gene is TRBJ2-1, the V gene TRBV12-3 or TRBV12-4; 9 nucleotides align to TRBD2. The CDR3 has 13 amino acids. The junction had 4 bases not matched to a gene; V was cut back by 3 bases and J by 10 bases. CDR3 DNA sequence: TGTGCCAGCAGTTTGGCGGGAGGGGAGGAGCAGTTCTTC. It yields the protein CASSLAGGEEQFF.